This paragraph reports one TCR beta chain. Primers: 60 Vbeta forward and 13 Jbeta reverse. The protocol was immunoSEQ multiplex PCR, while the TCRdb copy is restricted to in-frame clones and leaves out a portion. The repertoire holds 100,000 to 150,000 clones, with roughly four fifths as singletons. Deletions cut 3 bases from V and 0 bases from J, with 10 bases between. Germline loops: CDR1 SEHNR, CDR2 FQNEAQ (reference sequence). The CDR3 covers 15 residues. The sample is drawn from a study of cytomegalovirus exposure and HLA in healthy donors. The clonotype comes from a male donor in good health and CMV-seropositive. Input material: PBMCs. The rearrangement links TRBV7-9 to TRBJ2-3, with D perhaps matching TRBD1 (5 bases). CDR3 DNA: TGTGCCAGCAGCTTGTCAGGGTCTAGCACAGATACGCAGTATTTT. This sequence encodes CASSLSGSSTDTQYF. The full variable domain, with the rest looked up from reference TRBV7-9 and TRBJ2-3, is DTGVSQNPRHKITKRGQNVTFRCDPISEHNRLYWYRQTLGQGPEFLTYFQNEAQLEKSRLLSDRFSAERPKGSFSTLEIQRTEQGDSAMYLCASSLSGSSTDTQYFGPGTRLTVL.